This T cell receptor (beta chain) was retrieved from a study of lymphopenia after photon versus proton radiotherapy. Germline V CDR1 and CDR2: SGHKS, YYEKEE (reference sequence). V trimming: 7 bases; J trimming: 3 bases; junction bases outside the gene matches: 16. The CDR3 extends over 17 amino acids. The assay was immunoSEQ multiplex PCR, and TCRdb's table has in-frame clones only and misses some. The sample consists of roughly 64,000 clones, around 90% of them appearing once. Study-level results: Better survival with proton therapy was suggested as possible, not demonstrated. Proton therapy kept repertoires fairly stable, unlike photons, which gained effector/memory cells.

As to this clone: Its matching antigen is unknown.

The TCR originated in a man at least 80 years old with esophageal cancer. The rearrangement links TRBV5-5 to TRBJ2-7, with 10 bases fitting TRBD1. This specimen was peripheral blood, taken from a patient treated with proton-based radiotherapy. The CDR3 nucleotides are TGTGCCAGCGGCTCTTTCTTGGGGAGGGACAGGGGCTACGAGCAGTACTTC. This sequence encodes CASGSFLGRDRGYEQYF.